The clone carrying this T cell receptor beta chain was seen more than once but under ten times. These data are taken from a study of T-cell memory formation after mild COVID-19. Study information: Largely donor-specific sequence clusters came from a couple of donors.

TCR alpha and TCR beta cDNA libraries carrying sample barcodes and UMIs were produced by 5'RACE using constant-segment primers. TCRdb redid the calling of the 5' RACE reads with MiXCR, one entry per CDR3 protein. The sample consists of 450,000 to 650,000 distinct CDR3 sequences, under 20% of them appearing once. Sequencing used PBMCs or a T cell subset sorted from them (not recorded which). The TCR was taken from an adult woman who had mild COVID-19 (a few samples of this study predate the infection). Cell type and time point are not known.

The CDR3 here is CASTRPPGNYGYTF. The CDR3 DNA reads as TGTGCCAGCACGCGCCCTCCAGGGAACTATGGCTACACCTTC. V gene TRBV6-2 or TRBV6-3 combines with J gene TRBJ1-2; D might be TRBD1 (5 bases). The CDR3 sequence is 14 residues long. Trimming pared 7 bases from V and 2 bases from J, leaving 14 bases between. Germline values: CDR1 MNHEY, CDR2 SVGEGT.